Following are 23 T cell receptor beta chains from one sample sequenced in a study of shared clonotypes between healthy human individuals. TCRdb's copy holds only in-frame clones and misses some; the assay was immunoSEQ multiplex PCR. The sample gives roughly 380,000 clones, roughly 96% of which show up once; around 0.3% is in the top ten. The sequenced sample was memory CD8+ T cells sorted from blood. As for subset: CD45RO+ cells pooled with CCR7-negative TemRA cells. The receptors derive from a man younger than 45 in good health.

The V call is TRBV12-5, the J call TRBJ2-4; a possible D gene is TRBD1 (5 bases). Germline assignment: CDR1 LGHNT and CDR2 FRNRAP. V lost 1 base and J lost 10, with 5 bases in between. CDR3 length: 11 amino acids. In DNA, the CDR3 is TGTGCTAGTGGTTTGGGGACAATTCAGTACTTC. Amino acids: CASGLGTIQYF.

With regard to this clone: Other DNA sequences in this specimen translate into the identical CDR3. The CDR3 sequence: CASRRDSSYEQYF. The DNA of the CDR3 is TGCGCCAGCAGACGGGACAGCTCCTACGAGCAGTACTTC. This chain connects TRBV5-1 to TRBJ2-7; 7 bases fit TRBD1. V lost 5 bases, J lost 0 bases, and 2 bases stayed unmatched. The germline CDR1 and CDR2 sequences are SGHRS and YFSETQ. The CDR3 length is 13 residues.

The chain has TRBV27 and TRBJ2-6, with a possible D match to TRBD1 (6 bases). Trimming pared 8 bases from V and 5 bases from J, leaving 13 bases between. CDR1 is MNHEY, CDR2 SMNVEV, per germline (reference sequence). The CDR3 sequence is 14 residues long. CDR3 nucleotide sequence: TGTGCCAGCTCCAGGACAGAGAGGGCCAACGTCCTGACTTTC. Amino acids: CASSRTERANVLTF.

The chain links TRBV19 to TRBJ2-3, with D possibly being TRBD2 (6 bases). Germline assignment: CDR1 LNHDA and CDR2 SQIVND (reference sequence). The CDR3 sequence is 17 residues long. Trimming pared 3 bases from V and 0 bases from J, leaving 16 bases between. The CDR3 coding sequence is TGTGCCAGTAGTATGTCGGGGCGGGACGTTAGCACAGATACGCAGTATTTT. Encoded protein: CASSMSGRDVSTDTQYF.

The chain has TRBV28 and TRBJ2-3; 9 nucleotides agree with TRBD2. J was trimmed by 4 bases and V by 5 bases; bases with no gene match: 7. CDR3 length: 15 amino acids. Looked up from germline, CDR1 is MDHEN and CDR2 is SYDVKM. CDR3 in amino acids: CASSIAGGPSDTQYF. The DNA for the CDR3 is TGTGCCAGCAGTATCGCGGGAGGGCCCTCAGATACGCAGTATTTT.

This chain joins TRBV10-3 and TRBJ2-4, with 10 bases lining up with TRBD2. This CDR3 region has 14 residues. With 6 bases clipped from V and 7 bases from J, the junction kept 6 bases outside the gene matches. CDR1 and CDR2 from the germline V gene are ENHRY and SYGVKD. This chain's CDR3 is CAISGTSAANIQYF. The CDR3 DNA sequence: TGTGCCATCAGCGGGACTAGCGCCGCGAACATTCAGTACTTC.

This clone was recorded once. This chain links TRBV4-1 with TRBJ2-5, with 10 bases identical to TRBD2. The ends lost 3 bases at V and 2 bases at J; junction bases unmatched: 9. The CDR3 extends over 17 amino acids. Germline lookup yields CDR1 MGHRA and CDR2 YSYEKL. The CDR3 sequence: CASSHILAGGWQETQYF. In nucleotides, the CDR3 is TGCGCCAGCAGCCATATCTTAGCGGGAGGTTGGCAAGAGACCCAGTACTTC.

CDR3 loop: CASMTGGPEQYF. The CDR3 DNA reads as TGTGCCAGCATGACGGGAGGGCCTGAGCAGTACTTC. J is TRBJ2-7 and V is TRBV2, with TRBD2 matching 8 bases. The CDR3 runs 12 residues. The trim removed 7 bases at V and 7 bases at J, leaving 6 bases unmatched. The germline V gene encodes CDR1 SNHLY and CDR2 FYNNEI.

This clone occurred once. J is TRBJ2-1 and V is TRBV13; D is unclear. V lost 1 base, J lost 5 bases, and 21 bases lay in between. The germline V gene has CDR1 PRHDT and CDR2 FYEKMQ (reference sequence). The CDR3 spans 18 residues. CDR3 region: CASSLETETTSEDNEQFF. Here the CDR3 DNA reads TGTGCCAGCAGCTTAGAAACCGAAACTACCTCAGAAGACAATGAGCAGTTCTTC.

The gene calls are TRBV11-2 and TRBJ2-1; 10 nucleotides align to TRBD2. This CDR3 is 16 amino acids long. V lost 5 bases to trimming and J lost 3 bases; unmatched junction nucleotides: 7. Germline CDR1 and CDR2: SGHAT and FQNNGV. This chain's CDR3 is CASSVIAGGGYNEQFF. DNA of the CDR3: TGTGCCAGCAGCGTAATAGCGGGAGGTGGCTACAATGAGCAGTTCTTC.

This clone has a single count. The rearrangement links TRBV6-1 to TRBJ2-7, with D uncertain. This CDR3 has 14 residues. CDR1 is MNHNS, CDR2 SASEGT, per germline. V lost 5 bases to trimming and J lost 2 bases, with 13 bases between them. The CDR3 here is CASSIRARTYEQYF. The CDR3 DNA follows: TGTGCCAGCAGTATAAGGGCCAGGACCTACGAGCAGTACTTC.

The gene calls are TRBV28 and TRBJ1-2; no clear D gene. The CDR3 has 15 amino acids. The V gene lost 6 bases and the J gene lost 8 bases, with 22 bases spanning the gap. CDR1 is MDHEN and CDR2 is SYDVKM in the germline V gene. The CDR3 nucleotides are TGTGCCAGCAGCAGAGGGAAACTCCGGGGTTACGGCTACACCTTC. Residues: CASSRGKLRGYGYTF.

This clone has just one count. A junction boundary mismatches the germline segment, possibly from a read error. The CDR3 nucleotides read TGTGCTAGCAGCGACAACACCGGGGAGCTGTTTTTT. Protein: CASSDNTGELFF. The rearrangement joins TRBV7-7 to TRBJ2-2; D is undetermined. Germline loops: CDR1 SSHAT, CDR2 FNYEAQ (reference sequence). The CDR3 spans 12 residues.

The chain joins TRBV15 to TRBJ1-2; 11 bases are shared with TRBD1. The CDR3 has 17 residues. The germline gives CDR1 LNHNV, CDR2 YYDKDF (reference sequence). V shed 0 bases, J shed 3 bases, and the junction held 6 bases outside the gene matches. Here the CDR3 reads CATSRDFGDRGDYGYTF. The CDR3 DNA follows: TGTGCCACCAGCAGAGATTTCGGGGACAGGGGGGACTATGGCTACACCTTC.

This clone was observed once. The J gene is TRBJ2-7, the V gene TRBV30; 10 bases line up with TRBD2. The J segment lost 3 bases and the V segment lost 1 base, leaving 9 bases of the junction unmatched. This CDR3 has 16 amino acids. Per the germline V gene, CDR1 is GTSNPN and CDR2 is SVGIG (reference sequence). The DNA of the CDR3 is TGTGCCTGGAGTGCCCCCCTTCTAGCGGGAGTCTACGAGCAGTACTTC. As protein: CAWSAPLLAGVYEQYF.

The V gene is TRBV6-5, the J gene TRBJ2-7, with 8 nucleotides matching TRBD1. There are 12 residues in the CDR3. Germline V gene sequence: CDR1 MNHEY, CDR2 SVGAGI. V trimming: 7 bases; J trimming: 6 bases; junction bases outside the gene matches: 5. CDR3 sequence reads: CASTGQGLEQYF. The CDR3 coding sequence is TGTGCCAGCACCGGACAGGGCCTCGAGCAGTACTTC.

This chain joins TRBV29-1 and TRBJ2-7, with 7 positions matching TRBD2. The CDR3 is made up of 15 amino acids. CDR1 and CDR2 from the germline V gene are SQVTM and ANQGSEA. Trimming took 1 base from V and 3 from J; bases not matched to a gene: 9. CDR3 amino acids: CSVEVTVRGDYEQYF. The DNA of the CDR3 is TGCAGCGTTGAAGTCACAGTTCGGGGGGACTACGAGCAGTACTTC.

This chain links TRBV14 with TRBJ2-3, with D perhaps matching TRBD1 or TRBD2 (5 bases each). Between the trimmed V and J ends, which lost 0 bases and 5 bases, there was a span of 12 bases. The length of the CDR3 is 15 residues. The germline gives CDR1 SGHDN, CDR2 FVKESK. The CDR3 loop reads CASSQESGTLDTQYF. CDR3 DNA sequence: TGTGCCAGCAGCCAAGAGTCCGGGACGCTAGATACGCAGTATTTT.

V usage is TRBV4-1 and J usage is TRBJ1-4; TRBD1 agrees at 8 bases. Trimming cost V 1 base and J 2 bases; bases outside gene matches: 3. This CDR3 is 16 amino acids long. Germline V gives CDR1 MGHRA, CDR2 YSYEKL. CDR3: CASSQAQGATNEKLFF. The CDR3 DNA reads TGCGCCAGCAGCCAAGCCCAGGGGGCGACTAATGAAAAACTGTTTTTT.

V and J are TRBV19 and TRBJ2-1, with D uncertain. Germline CDR1 reads LNHDA; CDR2 reads SQIVND (reference sequence). Trimming removed 0 bases at V and 2 bases at J, with 11 bases between. The CDR3 contains 16 residues. This CDR3 reads CASSIDQRPPYNEQFF. The CDR3 DNA reads as TGTGCCAGTAGTATAGATCAGCGACCCCCCTACAATGAGCAGTTCTTC.

V usage is TRBV27 and J usage is TRBJ2-5, with 12 bases fitting TRBD2. The trim removed 4 bases at V and 5 bases at J, leaving 5 bases unmatched. Germline V gives CDR1 MNHEY, CDR2 SMNVEV (reference sequence). The CDR3 has 15 amino acids. This CDR3 is CASSSGLAGGETQYF. In nucleotides, the CDR3 is TGTGCCAGCAGTTCCGGGCTAGCGGGAGGGGAGACCCAGTACTTC.

The chain links TRBV5-4 to TRBJ2-1, with D possibly being TRBD1 or TRBD2 (5 bases each). The CDR3 length is 11 residues. Trimming stripped 9 bases from V and 9 bases from J, with 13 bases between. The germline V gene encodes CDR1 SGHNT and CDR2 YYREEE (reference sequence). The CDR3 spells CATGLRTEQFF. The CDR3 bases are TGTGCCACGGGGCTAAGAACTGAGCAGTTCTTC.

The chain carries TRBV15 and TRBJ1-3; maybe TRBD1 (6 bases). Trimming shortened V by 1 base and J by 6 bases, and 10 bases separated the two germline ends. The CDR3 sequence is 14 residues long. Germline V gene data show CDR1 as LNHNV and CDR2 as YYDKDF (reference sequence). CDR3 sequence: CATSRGGGANTIYF. The CDR3 nucleotides read TGTGCCACCAGCAGAGGTGGGGGGGCAAACACCATATATTTT.